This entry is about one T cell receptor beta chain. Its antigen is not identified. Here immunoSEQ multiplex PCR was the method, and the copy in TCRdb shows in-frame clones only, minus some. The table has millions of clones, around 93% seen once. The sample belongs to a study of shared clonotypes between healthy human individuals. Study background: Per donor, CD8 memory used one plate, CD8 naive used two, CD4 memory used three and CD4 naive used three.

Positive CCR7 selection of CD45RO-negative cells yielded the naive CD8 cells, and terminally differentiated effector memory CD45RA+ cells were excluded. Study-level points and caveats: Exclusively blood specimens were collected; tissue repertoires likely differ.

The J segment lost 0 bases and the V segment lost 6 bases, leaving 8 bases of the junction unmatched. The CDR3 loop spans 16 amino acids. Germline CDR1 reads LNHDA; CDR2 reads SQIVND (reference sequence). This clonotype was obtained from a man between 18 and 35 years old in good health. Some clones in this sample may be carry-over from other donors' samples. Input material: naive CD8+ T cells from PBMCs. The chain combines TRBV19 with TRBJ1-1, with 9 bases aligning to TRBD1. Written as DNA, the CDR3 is TGTGCCAGTAGGAGGGACAGGGAGGGGCTGAACACTGAAGCTTTCTTT. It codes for CASRRDREGLNTEAFF. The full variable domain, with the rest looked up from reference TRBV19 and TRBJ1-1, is DGGITQSPKYLFRKEGQNVTLSCEQNLNHDAMYWYRQDPGQGLRLIYYSQIVNDFQKGDIAEGYSVSREKKESFPLTVTSAQKNPTAFYLCASRRDREGLNTEAFFGQGTRLTVV.